This is a list of T cell receptor beta chains from one sample in a study of blood T cells in healthy people across ages. TCRdb processed the 5' RACE reads anew with MiXCR; each CDR3 protein has one entry. The sample holds 890,000 or so distinct CDR3 sequences, approximately 65% seen once. Material for sequencing was blood. These receptors originate from a man younger than 45 in good health. Each CDR3 is given with its conserved first and last residue. A D gene is named only where the DNA matches it firmly. Rows give clone size only sometimes, using once, few, many, or a class for an expanded clone.

CDR3nt: TGCGCCAGCAGCCTTCGGACCGCCCCTGCGGTCGGGGAGCTGTTTTTT; CDR3aa: CASSLRTAPAVGELFF; j_gene: TRBJ2-2; d_gene: NA; abundance: NA; v_gene: TRBV4-3
CDR3nt: TGTGCCAGCAGTTCGACGGTGAGCTCCTACAATGAGCAGTACTTC; CDR3aa: CASSSTVSSYNEQYF; j_gene: TRBJ2-7; d_gene: NA; abundance: NA; v_gene: TRBV12-3/TRBV12-4
CDR3nt: TGTGCCAGCAGTCTGATACAGGGGATGGACATTCAGTACTTC; CDR3aa: CASSLIQGMDIQYF; j_gene: TRBJ2-4; d_gene: TRBD1; abundance: few; v_gene: TRBV6-5
CDR3nt: TGTGCCAGCAGCTTAGGACAGTCACCCCTCCACTTT; CDR3aa: CASSLGQSPLHF; j_gene: TRBJ1-6; d_gene: NA; abundance: NA; v_gene: TRBV7-9
CDR3nt: TGTGCCAGCAGTTTAGGGACTAGCGGGGGGCCCCTCTACGAGCAGTACTTC; CDR3aa: CASSLGTSGGPLYEQYF; j_gene: TRBJ2-7; d_gene: TRBD2; abundance: NA; v_gene: TRBV28
CDR3nt: TGCGCCAGCAGCCAAGATCTTTTGGGTCTAGCAGAAAGCTCCTACAATGAGCAGTTCTTC; CDR3aa: CASSQDLLGLAESSYNEQFF; j_gene: TRBJ2-1; d_gene: NA; abundance: few; v_gene: TRBV4-3
CDR3nt: TGCGCCAGCAGCCAAACGTGGACTAGCGGGGCCGAAAAGCAGTTCTTC; CDR3aa: CASSQTWTSGAEKQFF; j_gene: TRBJ2-1; d_gene: TRBD2; abundance: NA; v_gene: TRBV4-3
CDR3nt: TGCGCCAGCAGCCAAGATATAGGAGAGACCCAGTACTTC; CDR3aa: CASSQDIGETQYF; j_gene: TRBJ2-5; d_gene: NA; abundance: NA; v_gene: TRBV4-3
CDR3nt: TGTGCCAGCAGTTTTGGGCGGGGAGAGACCCAGTACTTC; CDR3aa: CASSFGRGETQYF; j_gene: TRBJ2-5; d_gene: NA; abundance: NA; v_gene: TRBV27
CDR3nt: TGCAGTGCTAGAGTAGGGGGTGGGAGCAATCAGCCCCAGCATTTT; CDR3aa: CSARVGGGSNQPQHF; j_gene: TRBJ1-5; d_gene: NA; abundance: NA; v_gene: TRBV20-1